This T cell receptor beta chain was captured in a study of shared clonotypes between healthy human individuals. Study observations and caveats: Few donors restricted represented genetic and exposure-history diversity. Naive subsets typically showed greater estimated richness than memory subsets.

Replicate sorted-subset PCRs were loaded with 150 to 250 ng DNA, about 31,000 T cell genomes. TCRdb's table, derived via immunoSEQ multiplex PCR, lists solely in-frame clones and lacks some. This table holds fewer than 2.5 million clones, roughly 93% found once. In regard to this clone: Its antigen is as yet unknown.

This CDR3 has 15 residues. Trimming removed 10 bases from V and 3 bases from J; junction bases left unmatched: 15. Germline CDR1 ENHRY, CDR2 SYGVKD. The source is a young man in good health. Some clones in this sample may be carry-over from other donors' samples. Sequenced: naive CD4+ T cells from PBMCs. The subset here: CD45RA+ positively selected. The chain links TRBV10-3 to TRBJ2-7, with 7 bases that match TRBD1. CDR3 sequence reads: CATLPRDSESYEQYF. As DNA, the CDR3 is TGTGCCACACTTCCCCGGGACAGCGAAAGCTACGAGCAGTACTTC.